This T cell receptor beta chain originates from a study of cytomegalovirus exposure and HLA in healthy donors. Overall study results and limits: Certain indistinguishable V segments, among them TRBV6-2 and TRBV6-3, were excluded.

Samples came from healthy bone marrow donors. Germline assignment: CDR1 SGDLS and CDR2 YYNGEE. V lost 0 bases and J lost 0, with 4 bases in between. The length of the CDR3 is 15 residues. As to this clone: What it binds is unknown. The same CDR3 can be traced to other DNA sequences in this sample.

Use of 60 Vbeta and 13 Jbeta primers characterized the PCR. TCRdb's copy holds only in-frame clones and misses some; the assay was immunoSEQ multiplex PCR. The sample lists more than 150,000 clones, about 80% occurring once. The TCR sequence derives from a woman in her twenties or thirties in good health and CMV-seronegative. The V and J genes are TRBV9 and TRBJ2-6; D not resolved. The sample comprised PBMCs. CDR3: CASSVAVSGANVLTF. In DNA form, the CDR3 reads TGTGCCAGCAGCGTAGCCGTCTCTGGGGCCAACGTCCTGACTTTC.